The 13 T cell receptor beta chains in this list originate from one sample, sequenced in a study of blood T cell repertoires in COVID-19. The method was immunoSEQ multiplex PCR; TCRdb's version includes in-frame clones alone and lacks a portion of them. Of 270,000 or so clones in the sample, roughly 86% were seen once. Material: PBMCs or T cells enriched from blood (not recorded which). The receptors come from a woman under 30 who had recovered from COVID-19.

This chain uses TRBV29-1 with TRBJ2-1, with a tentative D call TRBD2 (5 bases). CDR1 is SQVTM and CDR2 is ANQGSEA in the germline V gene. The germline V and J ends were trimmed by 4 bases and 7 bases, with 11 bases remaining between them. The CDR3 consists of 12 residues. The CDR3 nucleotides read TGCAGCGTTGGTGCTAGGAGGAATGAGCAGTTCTTC. As protein: CSVGARRNEQFF.

The chain joins TRBV2 to TRBJ1-6; 7 bases map to TRBD1. Germline-derived CDR1 and CDR2 are SNHLY and FYNNEI. This CDR3 has 14 residues. The V gene end was trimmed by 7 bases and the J gene end by 6 bases; junction bases not matched to a gene: 6. The CDR3 DNA follows: TGTGCCAGCACGCGGGACAGCCGTAATTCACCCCTCCACTTT. As protein: CASTRDSRNSPLHF.

The V and J genes are TRBV14 and TRBJ2-7; D uncertain. V was trimmed by 1 base and J by 5 bases, leaving 9 bases between them. The CDR3 is made up of 13 amino acids. Germline values: CDR1 SGHDN, CDR2 FVKESK. DNA of the CDR3: TGTGCCAGCAGCCAAGTTAGCTTTCACGAGCAGTACTTC. As protein: CASSQVSFHEQYF.

CDR3: CSVGRVGTGSAGELFF. CDR3 DNA sequence: TGCAGCGTTGGTAGGGTCGGGACAGGGTCGGCCGGGGAGCTGTTTTTT. The gene calls are TRBV29-1 and TRBJ2-2; 9 bases fit TRBD1. Trimming at V came to 4 bases and at J to 6 bases, leaving 12 bases not matched to a gene. In germline, CDR1 is SQVTM, CDR2 ANQGSEA. This CDR3 has 16 residues.

The V and J genes are TRBV6-4 and TRBJ2-5, with 8 bases matching TRBD1. The CDR3 spans 18 residues. Germline CDR1 and CDR2: MRHNA and SNTAGT. V lost 3 bases and J lost 5; bases outside the gene matches: 17. CDR3 in DNA: TGTGCCAGCAGTGAAGGACAGGGCCCGGACCCTAATCCGGAGACCCAGTACTTC. This sequence encodes CASSEGQGPDPNPETQYF.

This chain connects TRBV7-2 to TRBJ2-6; 12 nucleotides align to TRBD2. This CDR3 is built from 18 residues. The ends lost 6 bases at V and 0 bases at J; junction bases unmatched: 6. Germline CDR1 reads SGHTA; CDR2 reads FQGNSA. The CDR3 here is CASRAGLAGLSGANVLTF. The CDR3 nucleotides read TGTGCCAGCAGGGCCGGACTAGCGGGGCTCTCTGGGGCCAACGTCCTGACTTTC.

The chain uses TRBV7-9 and TRBJ1-2; perhaps TRBD1 as D (5 bases). The CDR3 spans 14 residues. CDR1 and CDR2 (germline): SEHNR, FQNEAQ (reference sequence). Trimming left V 0 bases short and J 2 bases short, with 7 bases between. The CDR3 region has the DNA TGTGCCAGCAGCTTAGCAGGGGCCAACTATGGCTACACCTTC. Encoded protein: CASSLAGANYGYTF.

This clone appeared a single time. The rearrangement joins TRBV27 to TRBJ2-3; 11 bases align to TRBD2. From germline, CDR1 is MNHEY and CDR2 SMNVEV (reference sequence). This CDR3 is 16 amino acids long. After removal of 4 bases from V and 5 bases from J, the junction contained 8 bases not matched to a gene. The CDR3: CASSSFPSGGRDTQYF. CDR3 DNA: TGTGCCAGCAGTTCGTTTCCTAGCGGGGGGAGAGATACGCAGTATTTT.

This clone was found once. The genes are TRBV7-8 and TRBJ1-2; the match to TRBD1 covers 10 bases. The CDR3 is 15 residues long. V was pared by 5 bases and J by 7 bases, with 10 bases of the junction left unmatched. Germline CDR1 reads SGHVS; CDR2 reads FQNEAQ. The CDR3 loop is CASSLPGQGRGGYTF. The CDR3 DNA sequence: TGTGCCAGCAGCCTACCGGGACAGGGGCGTGGTGGCTACACCTTC.

This chain connects TRBV25-1 to TRBJ2-1; tentatively, D is TRBD1 (7 bases). V was clipped by 7 bases and J by 2 bases, with 15 bases between them. The germline V gene encodes CDR1 MGHDK and CDR2 SYGVNS. The CDR3 sequence is 15 residues long. CDR3 nucleotide sequence: TGTGCCAGCACCCTAGACAGGGAGGCCTACAATGAGCAGTTCTTC. This translates into CASTLDREAYNEQFF.

This clone was seen a handful of times. This rearrangement joins TRBV4-3 to TRBJ1-6; 8 positions match TRBD1. The CDR3 spans 14 residues. CDR1 is LGHNA, CDR2 YSLEER, per germline. With V trimmed by 4 bases and J by 6 bases, 2 bases remained unmatched. CDR3 in DNA: TGCGCCAGCAGCCTAGACAGGGGTAATTCACCCCTCCACTTT. Protein sequence: CASSLDRGNSPLHF.

This clone was recorded a few times. The chain combines TRBV28 with TRBJ1-1; TRBD1 agrees at 7 bases. In germline, CDR1 is MDHEN, CDR2 SYDVKM. The CDR3 is 16 residues long. Trimming at V came to 6 bases and at J to 3 bases, leaving 13 bases not matched to a gene. CDR3 sequence (DNA): TGTGCCAGCAGACCTAACGGCTGGACAGGAGACACTGAAGCTTTCTTT. Amino acids: CASRPNGWTGDTEAFF.

The chain recombines TRBV7-9 with TRBJ1-5; D not resolved. With 1 base removed from V and 5 bases from J, the gap between germline ends came to 6 bases. This CDR3 is 13 amino acids long. Germline V gene sequence: CDR1 SEHNR, CDR2 FQNEAQ (reference sequence). The CDR3 spells CASSLEQYQPQHF. In nucleotides, the CDR3 is TGTGCCAGCAGCTTAGAACAGTATCAGCCCCAGCATTTT. The variable domain in full, with the rest retrieved from reference TRBV7-9 and TRBJ1-5, is DTGVSQNPRHKITKRGQNVTFRCDPISEHNRLYWYRQTLGQGPEFLTYFQNEAQLEKSRLLSDRFSAERPKGSFSTLEIQRTEQGDSAMYLCASSLEQYQPQHFGDGTRLSIL.